Below, one T cell receptor (beta chain) is given with its context. This CDR3 is 15 amino acids long. The germline gives CDR1 KGHSH, CDR2 LQKENI. The V segment lost 2 bases and the J segment 10 bases; nucleotides outside the gene matches: 5. TCRdb reprocessed the RT-PCR reads with MiXCR, giving one entry per CDR3 protein. The table shows approximately 720,000 distinct CDR3 sequences, with approximately 15% occurring only once. The chain is built from TRBV18 and TRBJ2-1, with TRBD2 identical over 13 bases. Input material: memory CD4+ T cells from blood. The receptor comes from a female donor in good health, serving as a healthy control. CDR3 sequence: CASSPWTSGSVEQFF. The CDR3 nucleotides are TGTGCCAGCTCACCATGGACTAGCGGGAGTGTCGAGCAGTTCTTC.